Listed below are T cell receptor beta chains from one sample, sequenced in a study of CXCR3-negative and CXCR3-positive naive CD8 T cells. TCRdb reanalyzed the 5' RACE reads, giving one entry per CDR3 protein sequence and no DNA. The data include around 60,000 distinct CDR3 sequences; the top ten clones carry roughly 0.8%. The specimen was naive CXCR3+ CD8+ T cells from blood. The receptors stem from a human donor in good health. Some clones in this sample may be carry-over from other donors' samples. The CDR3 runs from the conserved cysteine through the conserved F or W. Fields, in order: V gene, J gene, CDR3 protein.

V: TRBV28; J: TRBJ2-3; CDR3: CASGTGSTDTQYF
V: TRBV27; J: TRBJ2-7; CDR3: CASSLSTGYEQYF
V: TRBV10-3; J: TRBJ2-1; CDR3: CAIRDSDRGQSYNEQFF
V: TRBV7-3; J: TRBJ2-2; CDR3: CASSLNRQGSTGELFF
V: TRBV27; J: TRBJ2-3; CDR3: CASSFLSTDTQYF
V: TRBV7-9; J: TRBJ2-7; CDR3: CASSPRQTNEQYF
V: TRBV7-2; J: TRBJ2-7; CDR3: CASSLNSYEQYF
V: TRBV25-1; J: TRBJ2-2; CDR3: CASSEQNTGELFF
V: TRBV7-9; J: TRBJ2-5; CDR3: CASSSGTGETQYF
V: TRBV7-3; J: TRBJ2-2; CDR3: CASSYGGTPTAGELFF
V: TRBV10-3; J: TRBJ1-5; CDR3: CAISEGQWDQPQHF
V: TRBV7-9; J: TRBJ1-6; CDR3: CASSSPWGANSPLHF
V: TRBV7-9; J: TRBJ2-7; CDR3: CAIKGDRELMDF
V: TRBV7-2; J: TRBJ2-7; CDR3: CASSLGGIGEQYF
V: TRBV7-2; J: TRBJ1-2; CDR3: CASSPGRAHVGF
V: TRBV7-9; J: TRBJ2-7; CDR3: CASSFVAGDWEQYF
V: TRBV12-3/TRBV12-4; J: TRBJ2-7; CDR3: CASRRDGSAYEQYF
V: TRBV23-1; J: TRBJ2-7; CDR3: CASSLPRVYSYEQYF
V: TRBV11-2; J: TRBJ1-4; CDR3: CASSPSVHGPSEKLFF
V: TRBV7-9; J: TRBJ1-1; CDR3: CASAHGDTEAFF
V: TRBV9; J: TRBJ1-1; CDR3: CASSVFPQGTTEAFF